This is a list of T cell receptor beta chains from one sample in a study of T cell responses to AZD1222 COVID-19 vaccine. Only in-frame clones appear in the TCRdb table, and some are missing; sequencing was by immunoSEQ multiplex PCR. The sample lists fewer than 120,000 clones; 92% were seen once. The sample here was peripheral blood, taken 28 days after the second AZD1222 dose. The origin of the receptors is an adult who received the AZD1222 COVID-19 vaccine. CDR3s include the opening cysteine and the closing phenylalanine or tryptophan. The D gene is left open where the match is weak. Size tells how often a clone was seen (once, few, many) or the class of an expanded clone, and some rows leave it out.

J,D,size,V,DNA,CDR3
TRBJ2-7,TRBD2,.,TRBV5-1,TGCGCCAGCAGCTCTGGGGGAGGGGCGGGCGAGCAGTACTTC,CASSSGGGAGEQYF
TRBJ2-1,TRBD2,few,TRBV19,TGTGCCAGTAGTTTGCGGGGGAGGTACAATGAGCAGTTCTTC,CASSLRGRYNEQFF
TRBJ1-2,TRBD1,.,TRBV19,TGTGCCAGTAGTATCGCGACAGGGGATGGCTACACCTTC,CASSIATGDGYTF
TRBJ2-2,TRBD2,.,TRBV5-4,TGTGCCAGCAGCCGACTAGCGGGGGTGGCCGGGGAGCTGTTTTTT,CASSRLAGVAGELFF
TRBJ1-6,.,once,TRBV6-5,TGTGCCAGCAGTTACGATGGGGTCTCACCCCTCCACTTT,CASSYDGVSPLHF
TRBJ2-7,TRBD1,.,TRBV5-1,TGCGCCAGCAGCTTGGGACAGGGGTTCGACGAGCAGTACTTC,CASSLGQGFDEQYF
TRBJ2-5,.,.,TRBV3-1/TRBV3-2,TGTGCCAGCAGCCAAGCGCAGCAAGAGACCCAGTACTTC,CASSQAQQETQYF
TRBJ1-5,.,.,TRBV18,TGTGCCAGCTCACCCGGGACACTTCTAAGCAATCAGCCCCAGCATTTT,CASSPGTLLSNQPQHF
TRBJ1-6,.,.,TRBV10-3,TGTGCCATCAGTGAGTTGGGGGCTCGGTCACCCCTCCACTTT,CAISELGARSPLHF
TRBJ1-1,.,once,TRBV6-5,TGTGCCAGCAGTTACGGTACAGGCGAAGCTTTCTTT,CASSYGTGEAFF
TRBJ1-2,.,.,TRBV28,TGTGCCAGCAGTCCTGACAGCCCGTACAACAACTATGGCTACACCTTC,CASSPDSPYNNYGYTF
TRBJ1-1,.,once,TRBV13,TGTGCCAGCAGCTCCTTGACGATGTACGCTGAAGCTTTCTTT,CASSSLTMYAEAFF
TRBJ1-4,.,.,TRBV29-1,TGCAGCGTTGAAGACCGGACAGCCTATAATGAAAAACTGTTTTTT,CSVEDRTAYNEKLFF
TRBJ2-2,TRBD1,.,TRBV4-1,TGCGCCAGCAGCCGAACCGGGACAGGGTACGCCCCCGGGGAGCTGTTTTTT,CASSRTGTGYAPGELFF
TRBJ1-1,.,.,TRBV10-3,TGTGCCATCAGTGAGGGACAGCCTTACACTGAAGCTTTCTTT,CAISEGQPYTEAFF
TRBJ2-7,.,once,TRBV28,TGTGCCAGTAGTTTAGGAGGACAACGTATCGAGCAGTACTTC,CASSLGGQRIEQYF
TRBJ1-2,.,.,TRBV21-1,TGTGCCAGCAGCTCCTCGGGACAGGGGGGCGGCTACACCTTC,CASSSSGQGGGYTF
TRBJ2-6,TRBD2,.,TRBV2,TGTGCCAGCATCAAGGGCGGGGGGTTCTCTGGGGCCAACGTCCTGACTTTC,CASIKGGGFSGANVLTF
TRBJ2-1,.,.,TRBV4-1,TGCGCCAGCAGCCAAGTTCCAGGGACCCGCTACAATGAGCAGTTCTTC,CASSQVPGTRYNEQFF
TRBJ1-1,TRBD1,.,TRBV7-8,TGTGCCAGCAGCTTGGGGCCAGGGGGTGGTTTCGACACTGAAGCTTTCTTT,CASSLGPGGGFDTEAFF
TRBJ2-2,.,.,TRBV9,TGTGCCAGCAGCGTAGGCCGGGGGCCAAACACCGGGGAGCTGTTTTTT,CASSVGRGPNTGELFF
TRBJ1-5,TRBD1,.,TRBV6-5,TGTGCCAGCAGTCGAGGACAGGGGGATCAGCCCCAGCATTTT,CASSRGQGDQPQHF
TRBJ2-7,TRBD1,.,TRBV7-2,TGTGCCAGCAGCTTAAGACAGGGGGCTTACGAGCAGTACTTC,CASSLRQGAYEQYF
TRBJ2-3,.,once,TRBV5-4,TGTGCCAGCAGCTTGGGGGGAGTCCTGAGCACAGATACGCAGTATTTT,CASSLGGVLSTDTQYF
TRBJ1-1,.,.,TRBV5-5,TGTGCCAGCAGAAATACAGGGTTGGGGAACACTGAAGCTTTCTTT,CASRNTGLGNTEAFF
TRBJ2-7,.,.,TRBV5-4,TGTGCCAGCAGCGCTGGCGTAGACGGGCAGTACTTC,CASSAGVDGQYF
TRBJ2-7,TRBD2,.,TRBV24-1,TGTGCCACCAGTGAGGCGGGACTAGCCTACGAGCAGTACTTC,CATSEAGLAYEQYF
TRBJ1-1,.,few,TRBV5-1,TGCGCCAGCGGGCGCGAGAACACTGAAGCTTTCTTT,CASGRENTEAFF
TRBJ2-1,.,.,TRBV4-1,TGCGCCAGCAGCCAAGGAAGGGGTACTTCCCGGGAGCAGTTCTTC,CASSQGRGTSREQFF
TRBJ1-2,.,.,TRBV7-2,TGTGCCAGCAGCTTAGACGCAGATGGCTACACCTTC,CASSLDADGYTF
TRBJ1-2,.,.,TRBV7-2,TGTGCCAGCAGCCCTAGGGGGGTGGGCGGCTACACCTTC,CASSPRGVGGYTF
TRBJ2-3,TRBD1,.,TRBV10-3,TGTGCCATCAGGGACAGGGCCGGAGATACGCAGTATTTT,CAIRDRAGDTQYF
TRBJ1-4,.,.,TRBV3-1/TRBV3-2,TGTGCCAGCAGCCAAGATCTCAGTGCAACTAATGAAAAACTGTTTTTT,CASSQDLSATNEKLFF
TRBJ2-6,TRBD1,.,TRBV6-5,TGTGCCAGCAGCGCAGACAGGGTTGGGGCCAACGTCCTGACTTTC,CASSADRVGANVLTF
TRBJ1-2,.,once,TRBV5-1,TGCGCCAGCAGCTTGGAGTCGGAGTATGGCTACACCTTC,CASSLESEYGYTF
TRBJ2-5,.,.,TRBV7-2,TGTGCCAGCAGCACTAGAGTCCAAGAGACCCAGTACTTC,CASSTRVQETQYF
TRBJ1-2,TRBD1,.,TRBV29-1,TGCAGCGTCGACACAGGGGTTAACTATGGCTACACCTTC,CSVDTGVNYGYTF
TRBJ2-7,.,.,TRBV25-1,TGTGCCAGCAGTGAAGAGGGCCAGTCCTACGAGCAGTACTTC,CASSEEGQSYEQYF
TRBJ1-1,.,few,TRBV2,TGTGCCAGCAGTTCCGGGGTCACTGAAGCTTTCTTT,CASSSGVTEAFF
TRBJ1-3,.,.,TRBV5-4,TGTGCCAGCAGCTTGGGGGGAACGGACACCATATATTTT,CASSLGGTDTIYF
TRBJ2-7,.,.,TRBV6-1,TGTGCCAGCAGTGAAAATCCGGGACAAGGTTTCGAGCAGTACTTC,CASSENPGQGFEQYF
TRBJ2-7,TRBD1,once,TRBV6-4,TGTGCCAGCAGTGCCTCGAACGACAGGGGGTTATACGAGCAGTACTTC,CASSASNDRGLYEQYF
TRBJ2-7,TRBD1,.,TRBV4-3,TGCGCCAGCAGCTCAGACAGGGACAACGAGCAGTACTTC,CASSSDRDNEQYF
TRBJ2-2,TRBD1,.,TRBV11-2,TGTGCCAGCAGCTACGCAGGGGGTGGCGGGGAGCTGTTTTTT,CASSYAGGGGELFF
TRBJ1-4,TRBD1,.,TRBV5-1,TGCGCCAGCAGAAACAGGGGGACAACTAATGAAAAACTGTTTTTT,CASRNRGTTNEKLFF
TRBJ2-5,.,.,TRBV7-6,TGTGCCAGCAGCTTAAGAGTCGAGACCCAGTACTTC,CASSLRVETQYF
TRBJ2-1,.,.,TRBV6-2/TRBV6-3,TGTGCCAGCAGTTACCGGCAGTTCACCTACAATGAGCAGTTCTTC,CASSYRQFTYNEQFF
TRBJ2-3,TRBD2,.,TRBV6-5,TGTGCCAGCAGTCTTAAGCGGGGGGGCCTAGATACGCAGTATTTT,CASSLKRGGLDTQYF
TRBJ2-7,.,.,TRBV9,TGTGCCAGCAGCCCGCAGGGGTGGAGCTCCTACGAGCAGTACTTC,CASSPQGWSSYEQYF
TRBJ2-7,TRBD1,once,TRBV10-3,TGTGCCATCAACGGACAGGGGGCGAGCTACGAGCAGTACTTC,CAINGQGASYEQYF
TRBJ2-3,TRBD2,.,TRBV3-1/TRBV3-2,TGTGCCAGCAGCCAAGAAGTAGCGGGGAGTACAGATACGCAGTATTTT,CASSQEVAGSTDTQYF
TRBJ1-2,.,.,TRBV7-2,TGTGCCAGCAGCTTAGCGGGACTCTTGCCGATCGACTATGGCTACACCTTC,CASSLAGLLPIDYGYTF
TRBJ1-4,TRBD1,once,TRBV19,TGTGCCAGTAGACCCGGGACAGGGCAAGTTCCCGAAAAACTGTTTTTT,CASRPGTGQVPEKLFF
TRBJ1-5,.,.,TRBV6-4,TGTGCCAGCAGTGCAAATAGCAATCAGCCCCAGCATTTT,CASSANSNQPQHF
TRBJ1-2,.,.,TRBV5-1,TGCGCCAGCAGCTTGGGGACGTACGGGACAACAAACTATGGCTACACCTTC,CASSLGTYGTTNYGYTF